This TCR beta chain derives from a study of T cell clones after liver transplantation. Findings of the study overall: A significant post-transplant drop in circulating graft-donor-reactive CD4 TCRbeta sequences occurred in most of the 8 subjects. Low donor cell numbers restricted donor-reactive repertoire measurement in a couple of subjects. Migration into the graft, not deletion, may explain lost graft donor-reactive T cells.

Sequencing was performed with immunoSEQ multiplex PCR; in TCRdb, only in-frame clones are kept and a portion is missing. The profile shows tens of thousands of clones, roughly 80% of them singletons. Per the germline V gene, CDR1 is SGHDT and CDR2 is YYEEEE. The CDR3 is 16 amino acids. Trimming pared 0 bases from V and 4 bases from J, leaving 13 bases between. Worth noting for this clone: Its antigen is still unknown.

The source material was CD4+ T cells from blood, sampled 12 months after liver transplant. The chain employs TRBV5-6 and TRBJ2-2; D is perhaps TRBD2 (5 bases). The sequence was obtained from a human patient who received a liver transplant. Some of these T cells may belong to the graft donor. The CDR3: CASSLGGPGSTGELFF. CDR3 nucleotide sequence: TGTGCCAGCAGCTTGGGAGGGCCGGGGAGCACCGGGGAGCTGTTTTTT.